This TCR beta chain originates from a study of identical twins. Study-wide results and limits: Invariant MAIT and iNKT cells may have partly biased zero-insertion analyses.

This clonotype has only a few counts. Antigen: not known. Germline V CDR1 and CDR2: MNHEY, SVGAGI. The CDR3 runs 15 residues. The V and J ends lost 3 bases and 2 bases respectively, with 11 bases between them. A single record per CDR3 protein comes from TCRdb applying MiXCR to the 5' RACE reads. In the table there are some 690,000 distinct CDR3 sequences, 21% of which are singletons. This sample also belongs to another study, concerning T cells expressing NK-cell markers.

The V gene is TRBV6-5, the J gene TRBJ1-3; no firm D call. Sequenced: PBMCs. This TCR was recovered from a woman between 18 and 30 years old in good health. The CDR3 region is CASSYKSLTGNTIYF. In DNA form, the CDR3 reads TGTGCCAGCAGTTATAAGTCCCTAACTGGAAACACCATATATTTT.